This T cell receptor (beta chain) appears in the sequencing data of a study of T cell changes during pregnancy in multiple sclerosis. This CDR3 is built from 14 residues. Germline-derived CDR1 and CDR2 are SGHRS and YFSETQ. V dropped 0 bases and J dropped 3 bases, with 10 bases sitting between them. The table came from immunoSEQ multiplex PCR; TCRdb's copy has only in-frame clones and leaves some out. The data show under 60,000 clones, about 90% seen once. The origin of this receptor is a female donor with multiple sclerosis, enrolled in a pregnancy study. The sample consisted of CD8+ T cells from peripheral blood mononuclear cells, taken after pregnancy. The gene calls are TRBV5-1 and TRBJ2-7; D remains ambiguous. This chain's CDR3 is CASSLAPENYEQYF. The CDR3 nucleotides read TGCGCCAGCAGCTTGGCTCCGGAGAACTACGAGCAGTACTTC.